A single sample gave rise to the 11 T cell receptor beta chains below, sequenced in a study of human T cells and chemical hapten exposure. TCRdb recomputed calls from the RACE reads with MiXCR, one row per CDR3 protein. The repertoire has around 110,000 distinct CDR3 sequences, 9.5% to 13% of them found once; the top ten carry 1.4%. Indicated time point: patch test 1, 2 weeks after DPC sensitization. The sample's treatment: therapeutic diphenylcyclopropenone sensitization with weekly scalp DPC. This material consisted of whole blood, taken in connection with sensitization to the hapten diphenylcyclopropenone (DPC). The receptors were sampled from a woman aged 45-65 years with alopecia areata. Some clones in this sample may be carry-over from other donors' samples.

This clonotype was recorded at least ten times. This rearrangement joins TRBV11-2 to TRBJ2-7; tentative D call: TRBD1 (5 bases). Germline assignment: CDR1 SGHAT and CDR2 FQNNGV. The CDR3 totals 14 residues. Deletions cut 4 bases from V and 6 bases from J, with 16 bases between. The CDR3 protein is CASSSVKAGLEQYF. The DNA for the CDR3 is TGTGCCAGCAGCTCGGTAAAAGCAGGGCTCGAGCAGTACTTC.

This chain links TRBV29-1 with TRBJ1-1; perhaps TRBD1 as D (5 bases). CDR1 and CDR2 (germline): SQVTM, ANQGSEA. This CDR3 is 15 amino acids long. V dropped 3 bases and J dropped 1 base, with 15 bases sitting between them. As DNA, the CDR3 is TGCAGCGTTGACGATTTCTTCAGGGAGAACACTGAAGCTTTCTTT. It yields the protein CSVDDFFRENTEAFF. Filled out from reference TRBV29-1 and TRBJ1-1, the complete variable domain reads SAVISQKPSRDICQRGTSLTIQCQVDSQVTMMFWYRQQPGQSLTLIATANQGSEATYESGFVIDKFPISRPNLTFSTLTVSNMSPEDSSIYLCSVDDFFRENTEAFFGQGTRLTVV.

This chain connects TRBV7-2 to TRBJ2-5; 12 positions agree with TRBD2. CDR3 size: 16 residues. Trimming removed 3 bases from V and 4 bases from J; junction bases left unmatched: 6. The germline CDR1 and CDR2 sequences are SGHTA and FQGNSA. CDR3 DNA: TGTGCCAGCAGCTTCCCCAGGACTAGCGGGGCAGAGACCCAGTACTTC. This gives the protein CASSFPRTSGAETQYF.

This clonotype was counted a few times. This sequence joins TRBV7-2 and TRBJ2-3; 9 positions match TRBD2. Germline lookup yields CDR1 SGHTA and CDR2 FQGNSA. The ends lost 5 bases at V and 2 bases at J; junction bases unmatched: 5. This CDR3 contains 15 residues. The CDR3 sequence: CASSLSGGYTDTQYF. The CDR3 DNA reads as TGTGCCAGCAGCCTAAGCGGGGGGTACACAGATACGCAGTATTTT.

The table lists this clonotype with many counts. The chain recombines TRBV7-9 with TRBJ2-2; D is possibly TRBD2 (6 bases). Trimming left V 3 bases short and J 5 bases short, with 16 bases between. Looked up from germline, CDR1 is SEHNR and CDR2 is FQNEAQ (reference sequence). The CDR3 loop spans 16 amino acids. CDR3 sequence (DNA): TGTGCCAGCAGCTTTCTGCGGGGTACCGCGACCGGGGAGCTGTTTTTT. Translated, it gives CASSFLRGTATGELFF.

This clonotype has ten or more counts. V usage is TRBV18 and J usage is TRBJ1-1, with 8 bases lining up with TRBD1. The CDR3 is 13 residues long. Germline CDR1 and CDR2: KGHSH and LQKENI. The ends lost 3 bases at V and 4 bases at J; junction bases unmatched: 1. The CDR3 coding sequence is TGTGCCAGCTCACCGGACAGGGCCACTGAAGCTTTCTTT. It codes for CASSPDRATEAFF.

This clonotype turned up a few times. The chain links TRBV6-5 to TRBJ2-7; D not resolved. CDR1 MNHEY and CDR2 SVGAGI come from the germline V gene. Trimming left V 2 bases short and J 1 base short, with 15 bases between. The CDR3 covers 16 residues. The CDR3 reads CASSYVTTPLSYEQYF. The DNA of the CDR3 is TGTGCCAGCAGTTACGTTACCACACCCTTATCCTACGAGCAGTACTTC.

This clonotype was found a few times. This rearrangement joins TRBV11-2 to TRBJ2-7, with 9 bases matching TRBD2. V shed 4 bases and J 3 bases; nucleotides not matched to a gene: 7. Looked up from germline, CDR1 is SGHAT and CDR2 is FQNNGV. The CDR3 runs 15 residues. In nucleotides, the CDR3 is TGTGCCAGCAGCTCACTTAGCGGGGGACTCTACGAGCAGTACTTC. This encodes CASSSLSGGLYEQYF.

The chain links TRBV4-3 to TRBJ2-7, with 11 nucleotides matching TRBD1. Germline V gene lookup returns CDR1 LGHNA and CDR2 YSLEER. V dropped 4 bases and J dropped 3; count of bases not matched to a gene: 2. This CDR3 is 14 amino acids long. The CDR3 here is CASSPDRGHYEQYF. The CDR3 region has the DNA TGCGCCAGCAGCCCGGACAGGGGGCACTACGAGCAGTACTTC.

This clonotype was counted between two and nine times. V usage is TRBV19 and J usage is TRBJ2-7; no reliable D call. Trimming cost V 2 bases and J 2 bases, with 10 bases left between them. Germline V gene sequence: CDR1 LNHDA, CDR2 SQIVND (reference sequence). The CDR3 covers 14 residues. In DNA form, the CDR3 reads TGTGCCAGTAGTATATCCGGGTTCACCTACGAGCAGTACTTC. Translation gives CASSISGFTYEQYF.

The chain is built from TRBV7-9 and TRBJ1-1; 7 nucleotides align to TRBD1. The germline CDR1 and CDR2 sequences are SEHNR and FQNEAQ (reference sequence). CDR3 length equals 17 residues. V lost 1 base and J lost 3; bases outside the gene matches: 11. In DNA, the CDR3 is TGTGCCAGCAGCTTAGGCGGCGGAGGGGGCTTCCACACTGAAGCTTTCTTT. Residues: CASSLGGGGGFHTEAFF.